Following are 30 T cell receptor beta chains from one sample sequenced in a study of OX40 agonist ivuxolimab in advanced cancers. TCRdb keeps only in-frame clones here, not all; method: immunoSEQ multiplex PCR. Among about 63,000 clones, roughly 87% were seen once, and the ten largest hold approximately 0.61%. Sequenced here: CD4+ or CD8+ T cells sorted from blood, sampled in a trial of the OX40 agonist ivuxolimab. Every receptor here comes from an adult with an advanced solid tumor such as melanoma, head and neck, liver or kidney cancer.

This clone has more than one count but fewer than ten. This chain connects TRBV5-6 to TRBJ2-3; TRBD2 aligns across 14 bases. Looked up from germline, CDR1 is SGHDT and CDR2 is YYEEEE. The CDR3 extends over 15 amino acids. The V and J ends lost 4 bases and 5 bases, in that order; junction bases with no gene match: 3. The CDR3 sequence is CASSEGLAGVDTQYF. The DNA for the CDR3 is TGTGCCAGCAGCGAGGGACTAGCGGGAGTAGATACGCAGTATTTT.

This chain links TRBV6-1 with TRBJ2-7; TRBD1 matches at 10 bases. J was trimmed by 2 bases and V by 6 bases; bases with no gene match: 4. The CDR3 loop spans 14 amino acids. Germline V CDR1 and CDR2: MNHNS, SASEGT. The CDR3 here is CASSRQGAAYEQYF. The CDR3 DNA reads TGTGCCAGCAGCCGACAGGGGGCGGCCTACGAGCAGTACTTC.

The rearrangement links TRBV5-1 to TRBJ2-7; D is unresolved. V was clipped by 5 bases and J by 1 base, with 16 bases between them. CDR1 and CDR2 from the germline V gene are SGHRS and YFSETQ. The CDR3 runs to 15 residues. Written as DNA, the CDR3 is TGCGCCAGCAGGGGTAGCTTCGGAGCGTCCTACGAGCAGTACTTC. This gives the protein CASRGSFGASYEQYF.

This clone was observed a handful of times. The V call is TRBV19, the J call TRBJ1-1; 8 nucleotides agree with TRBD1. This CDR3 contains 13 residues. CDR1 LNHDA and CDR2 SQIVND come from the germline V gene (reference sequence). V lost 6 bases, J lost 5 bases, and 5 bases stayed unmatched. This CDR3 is CASSRDRLTEAFF. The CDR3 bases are TGTGCCAGTAGCCGGGACAGGTTGACTGAAGCTTTCTTT.

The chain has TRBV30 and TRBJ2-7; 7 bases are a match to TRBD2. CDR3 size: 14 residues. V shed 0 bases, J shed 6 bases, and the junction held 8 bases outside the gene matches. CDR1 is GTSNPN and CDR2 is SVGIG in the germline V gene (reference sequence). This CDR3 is CAWSVGGSSSEQYF. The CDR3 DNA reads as TGTGCCTGGAGTGTAGGCGGGAGCTCTTCCGAGCAGTACTTC.

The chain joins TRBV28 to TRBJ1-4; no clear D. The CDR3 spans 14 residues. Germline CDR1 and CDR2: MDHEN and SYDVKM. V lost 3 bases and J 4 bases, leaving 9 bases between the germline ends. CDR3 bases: TGTGCCAGCAGTTTGGGCGGCATTAATGAAAAACTGTTTTTT. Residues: CASSLGGINEKLFF.

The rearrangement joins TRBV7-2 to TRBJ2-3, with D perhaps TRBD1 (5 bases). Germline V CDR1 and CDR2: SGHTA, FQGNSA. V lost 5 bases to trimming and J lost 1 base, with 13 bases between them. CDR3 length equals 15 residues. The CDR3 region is CASSPRDGGTDTQYF. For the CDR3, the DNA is TGTGCCAGCAGCCCCAGGGATGGGGGCACAGATACGCAGTATTTT.

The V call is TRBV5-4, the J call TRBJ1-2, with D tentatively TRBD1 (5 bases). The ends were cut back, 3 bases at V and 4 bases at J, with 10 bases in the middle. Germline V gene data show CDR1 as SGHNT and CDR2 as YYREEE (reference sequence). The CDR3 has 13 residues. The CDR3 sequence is CASSSGTFYGYTF. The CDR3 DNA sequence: TGTGCCAGCAGCTCCGGGACCTTCTATGGCTACACCTTC.

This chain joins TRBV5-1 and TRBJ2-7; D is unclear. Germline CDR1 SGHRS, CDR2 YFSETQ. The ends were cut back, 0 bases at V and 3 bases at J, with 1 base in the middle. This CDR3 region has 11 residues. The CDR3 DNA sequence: TGCGCCAGCAGCTTGGGCTACGAGCAGTACTTC. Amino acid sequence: CASSLGYEQYF.

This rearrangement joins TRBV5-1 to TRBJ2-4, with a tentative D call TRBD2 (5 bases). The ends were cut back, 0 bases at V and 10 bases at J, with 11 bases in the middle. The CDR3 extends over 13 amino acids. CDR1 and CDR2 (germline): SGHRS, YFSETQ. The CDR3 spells CASSLEGARIQYF. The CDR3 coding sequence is TGCGCCAGCAGCTTGGAGGGAGCGAGGATTCAGTACTTC.

The DNA for the CDR3 is TGTGCCAGCAAGGCCCCCCATACAGATACGCAGTATTTT. Translation gives CASKAPHTDTQYF. The chain combines TRBV5-4 with TRBJ2-3; D ambiguous. Trimming left V 6 bases short and J 3 bases short, with 11 bases between. This CDR3 contains 13 residues. The germline V gene encodes CDR1 SGHNT and CDR2 YYREEE (reference sequence).

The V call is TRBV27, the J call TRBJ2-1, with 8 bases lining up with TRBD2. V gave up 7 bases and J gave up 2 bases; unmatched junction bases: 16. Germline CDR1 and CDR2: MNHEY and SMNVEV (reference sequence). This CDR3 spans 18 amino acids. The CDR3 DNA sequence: TGTGCCAGCACCCCAAGGGTCTTACTAGCGGAAACCTACAATGAGCAGTTCTTC. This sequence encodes CASTPRVLLAETYNEQFF.

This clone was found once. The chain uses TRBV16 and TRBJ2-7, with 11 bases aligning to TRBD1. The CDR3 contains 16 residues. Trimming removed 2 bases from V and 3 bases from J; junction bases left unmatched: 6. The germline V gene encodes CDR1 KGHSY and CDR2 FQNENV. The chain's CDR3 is CASSQNAGTGGYEQYF. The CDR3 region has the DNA TGTGCCAGCAGCCAAAACGCGGGGACAGGGGGCTACGAGCAGTACTTC.

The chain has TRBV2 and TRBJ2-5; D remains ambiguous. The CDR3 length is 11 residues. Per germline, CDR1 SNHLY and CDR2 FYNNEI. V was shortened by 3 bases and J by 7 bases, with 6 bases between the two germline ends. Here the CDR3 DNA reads TGTGCCAGCAGTGAGAAGTGGACCCAGTACTTC. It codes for CASSEKWTQYF.

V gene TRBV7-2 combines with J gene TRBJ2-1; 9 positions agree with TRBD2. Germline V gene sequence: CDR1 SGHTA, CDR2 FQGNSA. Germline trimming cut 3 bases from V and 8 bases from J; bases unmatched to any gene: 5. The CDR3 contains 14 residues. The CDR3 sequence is CASSFRTSVHEQFF. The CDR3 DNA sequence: TGTGCCAGCAGCTTTCGGACTAGCGTCCATGAGCAGTTCTTC.

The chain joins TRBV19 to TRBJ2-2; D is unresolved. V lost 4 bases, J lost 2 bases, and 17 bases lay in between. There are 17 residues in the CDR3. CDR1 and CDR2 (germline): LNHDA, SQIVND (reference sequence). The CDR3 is CASSTTRRALNTGELFF. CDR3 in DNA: TGTGCCAGTAGTACCACTCGACGGGCCCTTAACACCGGGGAGCTGTTTTTT.

This CDR3 reads CASSPKFGTWAKNIQYF. CDR3 sequence (DNA): TGTGCCAGCAGCCCAAAGTTCGGGACCTGGGCCAAAAACATTCAGTACTTC. The gene calls are TRBV7-9 and TRBJ2-4, with D possibly called TRBD1 or TRBD2 (5 bases each). Trimming took off 5 bases at V and 1 base at J, with 18 bases between the two ends. The CDR3 has 17 residues. Germline lookup yields CDR1 SEHNR and CDR2 FQNEAQ (reference sequence).

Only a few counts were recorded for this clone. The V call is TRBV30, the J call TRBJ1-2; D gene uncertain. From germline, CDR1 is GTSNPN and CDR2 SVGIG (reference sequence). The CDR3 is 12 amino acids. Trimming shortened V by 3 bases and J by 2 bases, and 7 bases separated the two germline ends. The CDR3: CAWRRPNYGYTF. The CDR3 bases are TGTGCCTGGAGAAGACCAAACTATGGCTACACCTTC.

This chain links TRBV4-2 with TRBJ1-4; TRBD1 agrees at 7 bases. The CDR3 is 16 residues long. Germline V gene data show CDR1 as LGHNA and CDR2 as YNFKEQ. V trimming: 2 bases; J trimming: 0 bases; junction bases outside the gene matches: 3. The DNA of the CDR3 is TGTGCCAGCAGCCAACGACAGGGCGCAACTAATGAAAAACTGTTTTTT. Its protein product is CASSQRQGATNEKLFF.

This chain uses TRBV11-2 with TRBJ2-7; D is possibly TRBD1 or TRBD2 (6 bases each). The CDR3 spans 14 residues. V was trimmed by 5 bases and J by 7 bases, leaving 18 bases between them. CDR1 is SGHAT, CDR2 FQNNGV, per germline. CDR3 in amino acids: CASSLIRGPGEQYF. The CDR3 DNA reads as TGTGCCAGCAGCCTTATTCGGGGGCCGGGGGAGCAGTACTTC. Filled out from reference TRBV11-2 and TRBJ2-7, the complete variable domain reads EAGVAQSPRYKIIEKRQSVAFWCNPISGHATLYWYQQILGQGPKLLIQFQNNGVVDDSQLPKDRFSAERLKGVDSTLKIQPAKLEDSAVYLCASSLIRGPGEQYFGPGTRLTVT.

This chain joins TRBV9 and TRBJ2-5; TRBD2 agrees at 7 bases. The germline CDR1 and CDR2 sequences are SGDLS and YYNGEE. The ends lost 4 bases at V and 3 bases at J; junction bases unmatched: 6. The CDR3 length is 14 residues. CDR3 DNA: TGTGCCAGCAGCCGGACTAGTAGAGAAGAGACCCAGTACTTC. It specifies CASSRTSREETQYF.

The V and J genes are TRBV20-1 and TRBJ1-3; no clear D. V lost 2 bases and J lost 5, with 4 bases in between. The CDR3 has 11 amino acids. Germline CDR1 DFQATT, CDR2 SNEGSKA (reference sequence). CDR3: CSARNRNTIYF. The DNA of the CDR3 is TGCAGTGCTAGAAATCGAAACACCATATATTTT.

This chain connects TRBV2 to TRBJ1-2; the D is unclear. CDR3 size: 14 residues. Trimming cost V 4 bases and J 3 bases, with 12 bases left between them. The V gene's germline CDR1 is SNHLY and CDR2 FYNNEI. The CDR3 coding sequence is TGTGCCAGCAGTGTTGGGCCGGGCGACTATGGCTACACCTTC. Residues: CASSVGPGDYGYTF. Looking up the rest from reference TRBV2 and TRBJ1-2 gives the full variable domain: EPEVTQTPSHQVTQMGQEVILRCVPISNHLYFYWYRQILGQKVEFLVSFYNNEISEKSEIFDDQFSVERPDGSNFTLKIRSTKLEDSAMYFCASSVGPGDYGYTFGSGTRLTVV.

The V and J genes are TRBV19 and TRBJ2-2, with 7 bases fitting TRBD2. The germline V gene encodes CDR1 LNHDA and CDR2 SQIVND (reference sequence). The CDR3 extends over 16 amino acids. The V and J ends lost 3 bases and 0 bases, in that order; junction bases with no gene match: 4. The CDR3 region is CASSIPSGANTGELFF. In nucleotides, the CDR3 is TGTGCCAGTAGTATCCCTAGCGGAGCGAACACCGGGGAGCTGTTTTTT. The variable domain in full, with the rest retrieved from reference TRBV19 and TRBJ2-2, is DGGITQSPKYLFRKEGQNVTLSCEQNLNHDAMYWYRQDPGQGLRLIYYSQIVNDFQKGDIAEGYSVSREKKESFPLTVTSAQKNPTAFYLCASSIPSGANTGELFFGEGSRLTVL.

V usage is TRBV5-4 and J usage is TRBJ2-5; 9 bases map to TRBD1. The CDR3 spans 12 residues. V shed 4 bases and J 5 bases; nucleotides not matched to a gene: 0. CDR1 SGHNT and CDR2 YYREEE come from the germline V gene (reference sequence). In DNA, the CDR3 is TGTGCCAGCAGCGGGACAGGGGAGACCCAGTACTTC. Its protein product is CASSGTGETQYF.

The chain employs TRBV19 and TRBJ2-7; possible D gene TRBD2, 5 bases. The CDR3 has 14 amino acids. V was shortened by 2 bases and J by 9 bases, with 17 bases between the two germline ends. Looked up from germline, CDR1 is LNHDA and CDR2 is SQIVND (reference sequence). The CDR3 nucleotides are TGTGCCAGTAGTATAAGCGGCCCAGGTTATGGGCAGTACTTC. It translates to CASSISGPGYGQYF.

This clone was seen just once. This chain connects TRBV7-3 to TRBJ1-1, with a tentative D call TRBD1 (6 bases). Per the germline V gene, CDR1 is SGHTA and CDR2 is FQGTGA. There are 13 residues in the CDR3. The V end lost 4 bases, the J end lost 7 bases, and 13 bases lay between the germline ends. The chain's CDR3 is CASSSTGSNEAFF. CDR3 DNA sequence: TGTGCCAGCAGCTCTACAGGGTCGAATGAAGCTTTCTTT.

CDR3 in DNA: TGTGCCAGCAGCGTGAGGGGGTGGGATGAAAAACTGTTTTTT. This gives the protein CASSVRGWDEKLFF. V is TRBV5-4 and J is TRBJ1-4; tentatively, D is TRBD1 (6 bases). With 4 bases removed from V and 6 bases from J, the gap between germline ends came to 13 bases. The CDR3 contains 14 residues. Looked up from germline, CDR1 is SGHNT and CDR2 is YYREEE (reference sequence).

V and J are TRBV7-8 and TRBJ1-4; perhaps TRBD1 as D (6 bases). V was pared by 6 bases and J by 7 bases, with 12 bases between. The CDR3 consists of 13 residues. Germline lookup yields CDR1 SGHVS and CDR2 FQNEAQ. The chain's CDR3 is CASRLGGREKLFF. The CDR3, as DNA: TGTGCCAGCAGACTCGGGGGCCGTGAAAAACTGTTTTTT.

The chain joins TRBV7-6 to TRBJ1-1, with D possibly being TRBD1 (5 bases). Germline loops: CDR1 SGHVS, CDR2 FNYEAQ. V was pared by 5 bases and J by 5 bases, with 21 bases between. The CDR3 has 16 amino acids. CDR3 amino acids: CASSPLGRGVGTEAFF. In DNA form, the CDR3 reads TGTGCCAGCAGCCCCCTTGGGAGGGGAGTAGGGACTGAAGCTTTCTTT.